This passage covers 7 T cell receptor gamma chains from one sample sequenced in a study of γδ T cells in repeated Plasmodium falciparum infection. TCRdb reapplied CATT to the multiplex PCR reads. Here the sample spans tens of thousands of gamma-chain clones, roughly 3.1% being singletons. Gammadelta T cells were flow-sorted from PBMC into Vgamma9/Vdelta2+ and Vdelta2-negative populations for bulk analysis. Sequenced input: gamma-delta T cells from blood. The origin of the receptors is a pool of human donors (malaria-infected and uninfected, not separated).

In regard to this clone: This likely traces to a read error, being one base from a far larger clone. The DNA is left out, because the CDR3 cannot be placed on it with certainty; the CDR3 is given as TCRdb lists it. No J gene call was made, and the V gene is TRGV5. Looked up from germline, CDR1 is VINAFY and CDR2 is YDVSNSKD. The CDR3 extends over 32 residues, inclusive of both ends. CDR3: CATWDRRRIIRNSLAVEQHWLSQVSIGRIQHF.

This clone was detected ten times or more. The protein TCRdb lists belongs to a much larger clone and differs from this DNA's translation at residue 3, which points to a read error; the protein shown is made from the DNA. The rearrangement links TRGV8 to TRGJ1 or TRGJ2. This CDR3 is 14 amino acids long. From germline, CDR1 is VENAVY and CDR2 YDSYNSRV. CDR3 sequence reads: CAAWVLRVYYKKLF. The CDR3 bases are TGTGCCGCCTGGGTTCTGCGGGTCTATTATAAGAAACTCTTT.

This clone was recorded many times. A read error likely explains why the TCRdb protein, taken from a much larger clone, differs from this DNA's translation at residue 11; the protein shown is translated from the DNA. At the DNA level, this CDR3 is encoded by other sequences in the same sample as well. Called V gene: TRGV5; the J gene was not called. This CDR3 is 13 amino acids long. Germline-derived CDR1 and CDR2 are VINAFY and YDVSNSKD. Written as DNA, the CDR3 is TGTGCCACCTGGGACAGGACTTATTATAAGGAACTCTTT. It yields the protein CATWDRTYYKELF.

This clone was recorded at least ten times. The protein TCRdb gives is from a much larger clone and does not agree with this DNA's translation at residue 2, likely a read error; the protein shown here comes from the DNA. This rearrangement joins TRGV3 to TRGJP2. CDR3 size: 13 residues. Germline V gene data show CDR1 as VTNTFY and CDR2 as YDVSTARD (reference sequence). CDR3 loop: CTTWDLIDWIKTF. Written as DNA, the CDR3 is TGTACCACCTGGGACCTGATTGATTGGATCAAGACGTTT.

This clone is categorized as large (0.1 to 1%). Other DNA sequences of this sample code for an identical CDR3. This rearrangement joins TRGV5 to TRGJP2. The CDR3 is made up of 16 amino acids. The trim removed 0 bases at V and 10 bases at J, leaving 14 bases unmatched. CDR1 and CDR2 (germline): VINAFY, YDVSNSKD. The CDR3: CATWDRLSRRIWIKTF. CDR3 sequence (DNA): TGTGCCACCTGGGACAGGCTTAGTCGTAGGATTTGGATCAAGACGTTT.

As for this clone: This DNA's translation and the protein TCRdb lists, from a much larger clone, do not match at residue 12, likely due to a read error; the protein shown is translated from the DNA. J gene calling gave no result, while the V gene is TRGV5. The CDR3 is 14 residues long. CDR1 and CDR2 from the germline V gene are VINAFY and YDVSNSKD. The CDR3 sequence is CATWDRDNYYKELF. In DNA, the CDR3 is TGTGCCACCTGGGACCGTGATAATTATTATAAGGAACTCTTT.

This clone was observed many times. Being one base from a much bigger clone, this may be a read error. The rearrangement links TRGV8 to TRGJ1 or TRGJ2. The V gene's germline CDR1 is VENAVY and CDR2 YDSYNSRV. The length of the CDR3 is 13 residues. J lost 3 bases, V lost 3 bases, and 5 bases had no gene match. The CDR3, as DNA: TGTGCCACCTGGGATGGGACTTATTATAAGAAACTCTTT. Translation: CATWDGTYYKKLF.